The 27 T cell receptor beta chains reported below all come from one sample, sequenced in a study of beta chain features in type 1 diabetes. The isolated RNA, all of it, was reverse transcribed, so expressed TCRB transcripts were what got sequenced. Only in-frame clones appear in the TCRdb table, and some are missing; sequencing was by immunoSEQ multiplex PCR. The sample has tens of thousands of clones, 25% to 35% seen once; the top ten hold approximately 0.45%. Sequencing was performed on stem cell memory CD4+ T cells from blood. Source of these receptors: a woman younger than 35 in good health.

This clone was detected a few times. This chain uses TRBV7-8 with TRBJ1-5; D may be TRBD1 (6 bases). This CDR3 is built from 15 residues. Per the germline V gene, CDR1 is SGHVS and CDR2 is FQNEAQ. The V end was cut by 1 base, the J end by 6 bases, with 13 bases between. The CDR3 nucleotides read TGTGCCAGCAGCTTAGGAGGGGGGGCAGGTCAGCCCCAGCATTTT. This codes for CASSLGGGAGQPQHF.

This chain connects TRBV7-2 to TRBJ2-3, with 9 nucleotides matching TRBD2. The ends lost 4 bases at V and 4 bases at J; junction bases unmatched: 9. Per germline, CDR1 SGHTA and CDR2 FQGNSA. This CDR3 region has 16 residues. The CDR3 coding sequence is TGTGCCAGCAGCTACCGCGGTAGCGGGAGTTCAGATACGCAGTATTTT. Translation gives CASSYRGSGSSDTQYF.

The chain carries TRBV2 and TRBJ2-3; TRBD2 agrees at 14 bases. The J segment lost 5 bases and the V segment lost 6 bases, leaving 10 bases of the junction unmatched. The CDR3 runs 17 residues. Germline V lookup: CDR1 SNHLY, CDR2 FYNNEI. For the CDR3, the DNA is TGTGCCAGCAGGGATGGGACTAGCGGGGGTCTGGGAGATACGCAGTATTTT. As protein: CASRDGTSGGLGDTQYF.

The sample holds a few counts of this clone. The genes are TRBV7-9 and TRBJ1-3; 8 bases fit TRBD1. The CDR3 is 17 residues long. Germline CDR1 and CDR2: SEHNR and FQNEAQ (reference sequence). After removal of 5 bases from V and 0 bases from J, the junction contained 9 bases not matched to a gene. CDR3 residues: CASSQGQGPTSGNTIYF. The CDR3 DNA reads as TGTGCCAGCAGCCAAGGACAGGGCCCGACCTCTGGAAACACCATATATTTT.

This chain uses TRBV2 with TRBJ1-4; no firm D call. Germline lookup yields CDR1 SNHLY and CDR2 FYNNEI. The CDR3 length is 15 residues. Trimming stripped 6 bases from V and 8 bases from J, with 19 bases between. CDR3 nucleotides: TGTGCCAGCAGGTCAATAGGCGCGGTACGGGAAAAACTGTTTTTT. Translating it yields CASRSIGAVREKLFF.

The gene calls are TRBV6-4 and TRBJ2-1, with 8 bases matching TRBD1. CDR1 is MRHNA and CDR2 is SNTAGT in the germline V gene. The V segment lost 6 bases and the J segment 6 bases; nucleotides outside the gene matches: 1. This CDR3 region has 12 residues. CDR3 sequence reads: CASSDRGNEQFF. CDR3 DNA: TGTGCCAGCAGCGACAGGGGCAATGAGCAGTTCTTC.

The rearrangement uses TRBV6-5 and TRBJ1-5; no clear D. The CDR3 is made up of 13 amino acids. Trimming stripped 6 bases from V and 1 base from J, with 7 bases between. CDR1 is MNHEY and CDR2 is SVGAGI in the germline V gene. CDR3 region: CASSPKSNQPQHF. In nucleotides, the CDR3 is TGTGCCAGCAGCCCCAAAAGCAATCAGCCCCAGCATTTT.

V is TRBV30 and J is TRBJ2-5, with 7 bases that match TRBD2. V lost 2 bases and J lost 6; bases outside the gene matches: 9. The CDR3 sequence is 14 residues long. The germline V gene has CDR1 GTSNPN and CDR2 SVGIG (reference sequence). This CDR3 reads CAWSRNAGVKTQYF. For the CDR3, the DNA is TGTGCCTGGAGTCGAAATGCGGGGGTTAAGACCCAGTACTTC.

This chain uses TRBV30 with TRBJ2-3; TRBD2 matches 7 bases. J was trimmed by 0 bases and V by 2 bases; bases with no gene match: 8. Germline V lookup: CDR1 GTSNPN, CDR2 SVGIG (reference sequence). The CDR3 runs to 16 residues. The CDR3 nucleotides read TGTGCCTGGAGTAGCGGGGTTGCTCCTAGCACAGATACGCAGTATTTT. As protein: CAWSSGVAPSTDTQYF.

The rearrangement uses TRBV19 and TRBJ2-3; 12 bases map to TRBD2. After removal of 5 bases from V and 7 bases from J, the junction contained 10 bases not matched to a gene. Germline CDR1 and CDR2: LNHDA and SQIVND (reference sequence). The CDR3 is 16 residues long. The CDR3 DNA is TGTGCCAGTAGTGCCGAGACTAGCGGGGGCCTCCATACGCAGTATTTT. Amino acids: CASSAETSGGLHTQYF.

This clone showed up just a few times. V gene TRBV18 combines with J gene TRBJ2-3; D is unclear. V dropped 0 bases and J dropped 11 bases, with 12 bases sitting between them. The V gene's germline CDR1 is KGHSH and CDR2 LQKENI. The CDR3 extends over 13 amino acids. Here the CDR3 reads CASSPPALPGQYF. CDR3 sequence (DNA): TGTGCCAGCTCACCACCCGCACTACCTGGGCAGTATTTT.

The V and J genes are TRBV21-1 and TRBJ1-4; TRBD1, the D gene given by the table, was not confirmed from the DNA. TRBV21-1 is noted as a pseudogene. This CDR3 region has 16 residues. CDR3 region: CASPTAGRHNNEKLFF. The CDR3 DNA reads TGTGCCAGCCCAACAGCAGGGCGTCATAATAATGAAAAACTGTTTTTT.

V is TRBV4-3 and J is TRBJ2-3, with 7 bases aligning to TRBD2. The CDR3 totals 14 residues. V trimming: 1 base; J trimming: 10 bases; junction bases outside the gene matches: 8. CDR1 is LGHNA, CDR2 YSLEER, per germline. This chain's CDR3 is CASSQGGWTRPQYF. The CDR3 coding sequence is TGCGCCAGCAGCCAAGGGGGATGGACTAGACCGCAGTATTTT.

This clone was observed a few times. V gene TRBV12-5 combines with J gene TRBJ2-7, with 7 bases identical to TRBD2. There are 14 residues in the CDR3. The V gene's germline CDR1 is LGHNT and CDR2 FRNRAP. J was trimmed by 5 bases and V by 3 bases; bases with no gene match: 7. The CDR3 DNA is TGTGCTAGTGGTTTCGGCGGGAGTACAAACGAGCAGTACTTC. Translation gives CASGFGGSTNEQYF.

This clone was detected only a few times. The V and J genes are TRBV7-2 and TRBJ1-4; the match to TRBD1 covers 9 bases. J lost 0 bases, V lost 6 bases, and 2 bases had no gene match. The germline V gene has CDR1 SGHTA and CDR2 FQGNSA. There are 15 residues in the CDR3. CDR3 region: CASRDRGATNEKLFF. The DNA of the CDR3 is TGTGCCAGCAGGGACAGGGGTGCAACTAATGAAAAACTGTTTTTT. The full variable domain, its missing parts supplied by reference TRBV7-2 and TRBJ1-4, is GAGVSQSPSNKVTEKGKDVELRCDPISGHTALYWYRQSLGQGLEFLIYFQGNSAPDKSGLPSDRFSAERTGGSVSTLTIQRTQQEDSAVYLCASRDRGATNEKLFFGSGTQLSVL.

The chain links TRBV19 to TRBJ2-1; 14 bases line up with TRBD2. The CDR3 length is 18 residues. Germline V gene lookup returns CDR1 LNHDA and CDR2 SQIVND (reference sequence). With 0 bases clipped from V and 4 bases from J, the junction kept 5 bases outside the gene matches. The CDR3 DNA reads TGTGCCAGTAGTATAGAAGGGACTAGCGGGAGCGTGTACAATGAGCAGTTCTTC. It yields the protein CASSIEGTSGSVYNEQFF.

CDR3: CASSFEGEETQYF. As DNA, the CDR3 is TGCGCCAGCAGCTTTGAGGGTGAAGAGACCCAGTACTTC. The chain joins TRBV5-1 to TRBJ2-5; maybe TRBD2 (5 bases). There are 13 residues in the CDR3. The V gene's germline CDR1 is SGHRS and CDR2 YFSETQ. V was cut by 2 bases and J by 3 bases, with 8 bases left in between.

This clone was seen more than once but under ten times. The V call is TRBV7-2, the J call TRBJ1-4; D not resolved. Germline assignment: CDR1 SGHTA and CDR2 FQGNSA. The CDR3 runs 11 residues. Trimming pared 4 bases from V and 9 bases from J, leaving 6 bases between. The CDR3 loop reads CASSSRKKLFF. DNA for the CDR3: TGTGCCAGCAGCTCTAGAAAAAAACTGTTTTTT.

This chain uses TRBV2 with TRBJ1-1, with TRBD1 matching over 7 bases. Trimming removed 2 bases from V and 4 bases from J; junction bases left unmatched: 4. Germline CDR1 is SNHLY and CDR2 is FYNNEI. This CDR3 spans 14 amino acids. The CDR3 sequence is CASSERRGTTEAFF. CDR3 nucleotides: TGTGCCAGCAGTGAACGCAGGGGGACCACTGAAGCTTTCTTT.

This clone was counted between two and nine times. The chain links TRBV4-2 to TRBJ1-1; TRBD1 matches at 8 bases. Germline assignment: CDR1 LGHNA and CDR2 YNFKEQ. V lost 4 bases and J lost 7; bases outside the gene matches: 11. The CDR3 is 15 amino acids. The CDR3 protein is CASSLPTRDRGEAFF. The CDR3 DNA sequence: TGTGCCAGCAGCCTACCGACGAGAGACAGGGGTGAAGCTTTCTTT.

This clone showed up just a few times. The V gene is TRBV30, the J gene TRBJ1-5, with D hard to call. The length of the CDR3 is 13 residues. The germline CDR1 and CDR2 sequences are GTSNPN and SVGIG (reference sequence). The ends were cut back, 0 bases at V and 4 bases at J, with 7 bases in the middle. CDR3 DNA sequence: TGTGCCTGGAGTGTGACTGGGAATCAGCCCCAGCATTTT. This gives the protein CAWSVTGNQPQHF.

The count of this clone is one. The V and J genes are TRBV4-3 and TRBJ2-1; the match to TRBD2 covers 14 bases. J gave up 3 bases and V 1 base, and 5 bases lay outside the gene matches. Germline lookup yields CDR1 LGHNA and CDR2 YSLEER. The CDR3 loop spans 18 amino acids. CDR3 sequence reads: CASSQGWTSGGYYNEQFF. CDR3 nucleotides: TGCGCCAGCAGCCAAGGTTGGACTAGCGGGGGGTACTACAATGAGCAGTTCTTC.

The CDR3: CASSQADGLDGYTF. CDR3 bases: TGCGCCAGCAGCCAAGCTGACGGACTGGATGGCTACACCTTC. J is TRBJ1-2 and V is TRBV4-3; no reliable D call. Trimming cost V 1 base and J 6 bases, with 12 bases left between them. Looked up from germline, CDR1 is LGHNA and CDR2 is YSLEER. This CDR3 contains 14 residues.

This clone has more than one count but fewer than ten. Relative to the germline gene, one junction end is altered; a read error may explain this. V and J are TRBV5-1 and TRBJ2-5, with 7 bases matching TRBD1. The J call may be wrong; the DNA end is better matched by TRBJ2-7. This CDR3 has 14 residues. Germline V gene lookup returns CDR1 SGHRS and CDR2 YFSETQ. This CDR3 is CASNLGDSFYEQYF. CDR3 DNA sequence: TGCGCCAGCAACTTGGGGGACAGTTTCTACGAGCAGTACTTC.

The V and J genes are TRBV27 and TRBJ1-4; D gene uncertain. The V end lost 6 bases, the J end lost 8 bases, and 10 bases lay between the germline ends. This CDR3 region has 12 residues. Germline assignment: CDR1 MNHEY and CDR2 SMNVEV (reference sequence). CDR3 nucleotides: TGTGCCAGCAGAACCCGCGGGGAAAAACTGTTTTTT. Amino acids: CASRTRGEKLFF. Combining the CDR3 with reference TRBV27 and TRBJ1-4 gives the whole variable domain EAQVTQNPRYLITVTGKKLTVTCSQNMNHEYMSWYRQDPGLGLRQIYYSMNVEVTDKGDVPEGYKVSRKEKRNFPLILESPSPNQTSLYFCASRTRGEKLFFGSGTQLSVL.

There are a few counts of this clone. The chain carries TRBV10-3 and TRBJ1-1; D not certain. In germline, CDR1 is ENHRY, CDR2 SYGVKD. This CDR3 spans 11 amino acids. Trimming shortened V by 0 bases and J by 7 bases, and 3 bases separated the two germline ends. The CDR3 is CAISESHEAFF. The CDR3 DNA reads TGTGCCATCAGTGAGTCCCATGAAGCTTTCTTT.

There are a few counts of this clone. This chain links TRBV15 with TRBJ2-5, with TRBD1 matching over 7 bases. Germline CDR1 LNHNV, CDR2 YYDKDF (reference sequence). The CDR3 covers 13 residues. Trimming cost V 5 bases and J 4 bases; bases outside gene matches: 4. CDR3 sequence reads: CATSASGGETQYF. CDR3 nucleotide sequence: TGTGCCACCAGCGCCTCAGGGGGAGAGACCCAGTACTTC. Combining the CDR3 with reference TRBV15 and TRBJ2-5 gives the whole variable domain DAMVIQNPRYQVTQFGKPVTLSCSQTLNHNVMYWYQQKSSQAPKLLFHYYDKDFNNEADTPDNFQSRRPNTSFCFLDIRSPGLGDTAMYLCATSASGGETQYFGPGTRLLVL.